This TCR beta chain was captured by sequencing in a study of CD8 T cell repertoires and HIV-1 epitope variants. As for the study in general: T cells were stimulated with Twenty-five Gag and Nef peptides separately. T cells were cultured for more than nine days with cytokines added on days 3 and 7. Controls were a CMV, EBV and flu peptide pool, Ebola AY9 negative control, and no-peptide well. Epitopes were three Gag families plus Nef HW9 and YT9.

This table comes from immunoSEQ multiplex PCR, and its TCRdb copy is limited to in-frame clones, with some not included. This table holds about 90,000 clones, almost 75% found once. This clone was seen a single time. Per the germline V gene, CDR1 is SGHRS and CDR2 is YFSETQ. With 3 bases removed from V and 4 bases from J, the gap between germline ends came to 13 bases. The CDR3 has 15 residues. Sequenced: uncultured baseline CD8+ T cells from peripheral blood mononuclear cells (PBMCs). This TCR came from a male donor with HIV. The rearrangement uses TRBV5-1 and TRBJ1-4; the D gene is possibly TRBD1 (5 bases). DNA of the CDR3: TGCGCCAGCAGCTCTGGGGGATTAGGTAATGAAAAACTGTTTTTT. It translates to CASSSGGLGNEKLFF. Looking up the rest from reference TRBV5-1 and TRBJ1-4 gives the full variable domain: KAGVTQTPRYLIKTRGQQVTLSCSPISGHRSVSWYQQTPGQGLQFLFEYFSETQRNKGNFPGRFSGRQFSNSRSEMNVSTLELGDSALYLCASSSGGLGNEKLFFGSGTQLSVL.